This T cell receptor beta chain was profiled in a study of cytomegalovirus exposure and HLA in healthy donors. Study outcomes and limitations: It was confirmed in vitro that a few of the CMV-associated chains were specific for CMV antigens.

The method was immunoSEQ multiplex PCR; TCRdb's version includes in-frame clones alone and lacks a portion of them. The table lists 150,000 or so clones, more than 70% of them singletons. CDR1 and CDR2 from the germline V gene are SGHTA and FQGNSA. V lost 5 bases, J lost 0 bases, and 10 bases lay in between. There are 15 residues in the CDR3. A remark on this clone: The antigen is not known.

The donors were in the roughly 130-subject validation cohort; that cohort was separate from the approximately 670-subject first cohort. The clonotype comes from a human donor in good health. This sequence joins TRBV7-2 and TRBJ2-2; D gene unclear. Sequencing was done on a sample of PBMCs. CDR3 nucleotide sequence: TGTGCCAGCAGCCCCGAGCCGGCGAACACCGGGGAGCTGTTTTTT. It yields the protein CASSPEPANTGELFF.